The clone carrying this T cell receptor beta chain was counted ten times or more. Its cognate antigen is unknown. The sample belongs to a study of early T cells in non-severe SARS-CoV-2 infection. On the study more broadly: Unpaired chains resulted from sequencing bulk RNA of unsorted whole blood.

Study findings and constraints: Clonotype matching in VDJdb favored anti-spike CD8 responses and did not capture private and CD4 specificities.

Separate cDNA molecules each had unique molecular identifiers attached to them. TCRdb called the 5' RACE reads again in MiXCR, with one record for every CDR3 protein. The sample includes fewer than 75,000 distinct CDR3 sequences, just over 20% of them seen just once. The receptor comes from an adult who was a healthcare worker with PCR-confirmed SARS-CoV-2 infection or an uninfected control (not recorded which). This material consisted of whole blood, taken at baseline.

DNA of the CDR3: TGTGCCAGCAGCGCGGCAACGGCGAACACTGAAGCTTTCTTT. As protein: CASSAATANTEAFF. The chain carries TRBV7-9 and TRBJ1-1; no clear D. CDR3 length: 14 residues. Germline V gene lookup returns CDR1 SEHNR and CDR2 FQNEAQ (reference sequence). Trimming removed 5 bases from V and 1 base from J, with 11 bases in between.